This is a list of T cell receptor beta chains from one sample in a study of blood T cells in healthy people across ages. Each CDR3 protein gets one entry after TCRdb re-called the 5' RACE reads with MiXCR. This sample yields roughly 680,000 distinct CDR3 sequences, of which more than 45% are seen a single time; about 13% belongs to the top ten. Material for sequencing was blood. These receptors were taken from a woman of 80 years or more in good health. Both conserved end residues are part of each CDR3. The order of the fields is D gene, V gene, clone size, J gene, CDR3 DNA, CDR3 protein. D genes are given only for firm matches. Some rows mark clone size as missing; the rest say once, few, many or name a class of expanded clone.

d_call: TRBD1
v_call: TRBV7-2
clone_size: .
j_call: TRBJ2-3
cdr3_nt: TGTGCCAGCAGCTCAGACAGGGGAAACACAGATACGCAGTATTTT
cdr3_aa: CASSSDRGNTDTQYF

d_call: .
v_call: TRBV6-2/TRBV6-3
clone_size: once
j_call: TRBJ2-1
cdr3_nt: TGTGCCAGCAGTTACTCCGTTAGGGCCGAGGGGAATGAGCAGTTCTTC
cdr3_aa: CASSYSVRAEGNEQFF

d_call: .
v_call: TRBV5-8
clone_size: .
j_call: TRBJ2-4
cdr3_nt: .
cdr3_aa: CASTFGPGYEQYF

d_call: .
v_call: TRBV7-9
clone_size: once
j_call: TRBJ1-4
cdr3_nt: TGTGCCGGCAGCACCCGGGACGGAACACACGACACTAATGAAAAACTGTTTTTT
cdr3_aa: CAGSTRDGTHDTNEKLFF

d_call: .
v_call: TRBV5-1
clone_size: .
j_call: TRBJ2-3
cdr3_nt: TGCGCCAACAGCTTGGCACAGTACCCAGATACGCAGTATTTT
cdr3_aa: CANSLAQYPDTQYF

d_call: TRBD1
v_call: TRBV20-1
clone_size: .
j_call: TRBJ2-1
cdr3_nt: TGCAGTGCTAGAGACCCGACAGGGTTAGGCGAGCAGTTCTTC
cdr3_aa: CSARDPTGLGEQFF

d_call: .
v_call: TRBV24-1
clone_size: .
j_call: TRBJ2-3
cdr3_nt: TGTGCCACCAGTGATTTTGCCAGGGGTGCAGATACGCAGTATTTT
cdr3_aa: CATSDFARGADTQYF

d_call: .
v_call: TRBV9
clone_size: few
j_call: TRBJ2-7
cdr3_nt: TGTGCCAGCAGCCTCGGCCCCCTCTACGAGCAGTACTTC
cdr3_aa: CASSLGPLYEQYF

d_call: .
v_call: TRBV7-3
clone_size: .
j_call: TRBJ1-1
cdr3_nt: TGTGCCAGCAGCTTAACGGCGGGGGTCACTGAAGCTTTCTTT
cdr3_aa: CASSLTAGVTEAFF

d_call: .
v_call: TRBV6-6
clone_size: few
j_call: TRBJ1-5
cdr3_nt: TGTGCCAGCCGGGGTCGAGGGGGTTTCTTGGTTAATCAGCCCCAGCATTTT
cdr3_aa: CASRGRGGFLVNQPQHF

d_call: TRBD2
v_call: TRBV9
clone_size: many
j_call: TRBJ2-1
cdr3_nt: TGTGCCAGCACGAGCGGGGGGGCCTACAATGAGCAGTTCTTC
cdr3_aa: CASTSGGAYNEQFF

d_call: .
v_call: TRBV11-2
clone_size: many
j_call: TRBJ2-7
cdr3_nt: TGTGCCAGCAGCCGCAGCGACTACGAGCAGTACTTC
cdr3_aa: CASSRSDYEQYF

d_call: TRBD2
v_call: TRBV20-1
clone_size: few
j_call: TRBJ2-7
cdr3_nt: TGCAGTGCCCGGGACTACCACGAGCAGTACTTC
cdr3_aa: CSARDYHEQYF

d_call: .
v_call: TRBV7-2
clone_size: few
j_call: TRBJ1-3
cdr3_nt: TGTGCCAGCAGCCCCTTTATAGGGAACACCATATATTTT
cdr3_aa: CASSPFIGNTIYF

d_call: TRBD1
v_call: TRBV7-2
clone_size: .
j_call: TRBJ2-3
cdr3_nt: TGTGCCAGCATCTTGGCAGGGGGCATCGCAGATACGCAGTATTTT
cdr3_aa: CASILAGGIADTQYF

d_call: TRBD1
v_call: TRBV20-1
clone_size: few
j_call: TRBJ2-5
cdr3_nt: TGCAGTGCCCCCCGGCAGGGGGAGCGGGAGACCCAGTACTTC
cdr3_aa: CSAPRQGERETQYF

d_call: TRBD1
v_call: TRBV18
clone_size: few
j_call: TRBJ1-6
cdr3_nt: TGTGCCAGCTCCGGACAGGAGAATTCACCCCTCCACTTT
cdr3_aa: CASSGQENSPLHF

d_call: TRBD1
v_call: TRBV7-9
clone_size: .
j_call: TRBJ1-6
cdr3_nt: TGTGCCAGCAGCCCGGGACAGGGAGAGAGTAATTCACCCCTCCACTTT
cdr3_aa: CASSPGQGESNSPLHF

d_call: .
v_call: TRBV28
clone_size: many
j_call: TRBJ2-4
cdr3_nt: TGTGCCAGCAGTTTAGGTATCAAAAACATTCAGTACTTC
cdr3_aa: CASSLGIKNIQYF

d_call: TRBD2
v_call: TRBV20-1
clone_size: many
j_call: TRBJ2-1
cdr3_nt: TGCAGTGCTAGAGAAACACTAGCGGGCTCCTACAATGAGCAGTTCTTC
cdr3_aa: CSARETLAGSYNEQFF

d_call: .
v_call: TRBV10-3
clone_size: .
j_call: TRBJ2-7
cdr3_nt: TGTGCCATCAGACCCGGGACGACCATCTCCTACAATGAGCAGTACTTC
cdr3_aa: CAIRPGTTISYNEQYF

d_call: .
v_call: TRBV12-3/TRBV12-4
clone_size: once
j_call: TRBJ2-2
cdr3_nt: TGTGCCAGCAGTTTAGCGCTGGGGGGCTCCGGGGAGCTGTTTTTT
cdr3_aa: CASSLALGGSGELFF

d_call: .
v_call: TRBV5-1
clone_size: many
j_call: TRBJ2-7
cdr3_nt: TGCGCCAGCAGCTTGGAGGCGGGAAATATCTACGAGCAGTACTTC
cdr3_aa: CASSLEAGNIYEQYF

d_call: TRBD1
v_call: TRBV5-1
clone_size: .
j_call: TRBJ2-7
cdr3_nt: TGCGCCAGCAGCTGGACAGGGCCCTCCTACAATGAGCAGTACTTC
cdr3_aa: CASSWTGPSYNEQYF

d_call: TRBD2
v_call: TRBV28
clone_size: .
j_call: TRBJ2-3
cdr3_nt: TGTGCCAGCAGTTCCCCCTCCGGGACTAGCGGCACAGATACGCAGTATTTT
cdr3_aa: CASSSPSGTSGTDTQYF

d_call: .
v_call: TRBV28
clone_size: .
j_call: TRBJ1-4
cdr3_nt: TGTGCCAGCAGTGGAGCGGGAAGGAGGGTTAATGAAAAACTGTTTTTT
cdr3_aa: CASSGAGRRVNEKLFF

d_call: .
v_call: TRBV7-2
clone_size: few
j_call: TRBJ1-2
cdr3_nt: TGTGCCAGCAGCCCCGGGGACAAGTACTATGGCTACACCTTC
cdr3_aa: CASSPGDKYYGYTF

d_call: TRBD1
v_call: TRBV6-1
clone_size: .
j_call: TRBJ1-2
cdr3_nt: TGTGCCAGCAGAGTTGGACAGGGAGGTTATGGCTACACCTTC
cdr3_aa: CASRVGQGGYGYTF